The 3 T cell receptor beta chains below come from one sample, sequenced in a study of T cell repertoires in MIS-A myocarditis. TCRdb's table, derived via immunoSEQ multiplex PCR, lists solely in-frame clones and lacks some. This sample has about 11,000 clones; roughly 80% occur once, and the top ten carry 29%. Input material: right ventricle heart tissue obtained at autopsy. These receptors originate from a man younger than 35 with fulminant myocarditis from multisystem inflammatory syndrome in adults (MIS-A) after COVID-19.

This chain links TRBV11-3 with TRBJ2-7; D gene ambiguous. The CDR3 spans 17 residues. Trimming took off 2 bases at V and 2 bases at J, with 19 bases between the two ends. Germline loops: CDR1 SGHNT, CDR2 YENEEA. The CDR3: CASSLPPWAEQTYEQYF. The DNA of the CDR3 is TGTGCCAGCAGCTTACCGCCTTGGGCGGAGCAGACCTACGAGCAGTACTTC. Combining the CDR3 with reference TRBV11-3 and TRBJ2-7 gives the whole variable domain EAGVVQSPRYKIIEKKQPVAFWCNPISGHNTLYWYLQNLGQGPELLIRYENEEAVDDSQLPKDRFSAERLKGVDSTLKIQPAELGDSAVYLCASSLPPWAEQTYEQYFGPGTRLTVT.

This chain links TRBV11-2 with TRBJ2-7, with 8 positions matching TRBD2. Germline-derived CDR1 and CDR2 are SGHAT and FQNNGV. The junction had 10 bases not matched to a gene; V was cut back by 3 bases and J by 0 bases. The CDR3 is 17 amino acids. In DNA, the CDR3 is TGTGCCAGCAGCTTGGGTACGGGGGGGTTAAGCTCCTACGAGCAGTACTTC. This translates into CASSLGTGGLSSYEQYF.

The chain carries TRBV7-9 and TRBJ2-1; 15 nucleotides line up with TRBD2. V lost 6 bases to trimming and J lost 8 bases; unmatched junction nucleotides: 17. This CDR3 region has 19 residues. Germline assignment: CDR1 SEHNR and CDR2 FQNEAQ (reference sequence). CDR3 sequence: CASRLPGTSGRLVEDEQFF. As DNA, the CDR3 is TGTGCCAGCAGATTACCCGGGACTAGCGGGAGGCTAGTAGAGGATGAGCAGTTCTTC.